This T cell receptor (beta chain) is from a study of cytomegalovirus exposure and HLA in healthy donors. J gave up 2 bases and V 5 bases, and 15 bases lay outside the gene matches. The CDR3 has 18 residues. The germline V gene encodes CDR1 MNHEY and CDR2 SMNVEV (reference sequence). The study's findings and limits: One variant, a missense change in DCLRE1C, was linked in a later analysis to TCR beta V- and J-gene trimming. TCR sequences were mostly rare, though some public TCRs occurred in many donors.

Every donor was a healthy person donating bone marrow. To note about this clone: Its specificity is not known.

PCR amplification relied on 60 Vbeta primers (plus 13 Jbeta primers). Generated by immunoSEQ multiplex PCR, the TCRdb table keeps only in-frame clones and is missing some. The sample records over 150,000 clones, roughly three quarters being singletons. The gene calls are TRBV27 and TRBJ2-1; 7 nucleotides match TRBD2. The TCR was taken from a man aged 25 to 40 in good health and CMV-seropositive. Sequences were obtained from PBMCs. The CDR3 spells CASSTREREGGAYNEQFF. The DNA of the CDR3 is TGTGCCAGCAGTACGCGGGAGAGAGAGGGAGGAGCCTACAATGAGCAGTTCTTC.